The 18 T cell receptor beta chains below all came from one sample that was sequenced in a study of T-cell reconstitution after alpha-beta-depleted transplantation in children. Using unique molecular identifiers, the investigators prepared the TCRbeta library. TCRdb called the PCR reads again in MiXCR, with one record for every CDR3 protein. The table includes around 670,000 distinct CDR3 sequences, around 14% detected once. Material: PBMCs, obtained before TCRalphabeta/CD19-depleted stem cell transplant. The receptors derive from a girl aged 2-9 years with congenital amegakaryocytic thrombocytopenia, due to receive a stem cell transplant.

This clonotype occurred a few times. This chain joins TRBV20-1 and TRBJ2-3; D is tentatively TRBD1 or TRBD2 (5 bases each). The CDR3 is 18 amino acids. Per the germline V gene, CDR1 is DFQATT and CDR2 is SNEGSKA (reference sequence). Trimming left V 6 bases short and J 2 bases short, with 27 bases between. CDR3 residues: CSAAEALNVEGYTDTQYF. The CDR3, as DNA: TGCAGTGCCGCCGAAGCCCTAAACGTAGAGGGGTACACAGATACGCAGTATTTT.

This clonotype was seen more than once but under ten times. This sequence joins TRBV7-3 and TRBJ1-1; D gene uncertain. The CDR3 covers 13 residues. V was pared by 3 bases and J by 3 bases, with 8 bases between. Germline V lookup: CDR1 SGHTA, CDR2 FQGTGA. CDR3 residues: CASSFEGYTEAFF. The CDR3 coding sequence is TGTGCCAGCAGCTTCGAAGGGTACACTGAAGCTTTCTTT.

This chain uses TRBV10-1 with TRBJ1-1; D ambiguous. The ends were cut back, 3 bases at V and 1 base at J, with 9 bases in the middle. This CDR3 is built from 14 residues. CDR1 WNHNN and CDR2 SYGVQD come from the germline V gene (reference sequence). CDR3 in DNA: TGCGCCAGCAGTGACGGGTTGTGGAACACTGAAGCTTTCTTT. Translated, it gives CASSDGLWNTEAFF.

This clonotype was picked up many times. The chain has TRBV20-1 and TRBJ2-7; D is unclear. V was clipped by 5 bases and J by 1 base, with 12 bases between them. This CDR3 contains 13 residues. The V gene's germline CDR1 is DFQATT and CDR2 SNEGSKA (reference sequence). The CDR3 protein is CSAGSVTSYEQYF. The CDR3 DNA follows: TGCAGTGCTGGGTCTGTGACATCCTACGAGCAGTACTTC.

This clonotype was counted many times. The V gene is TRBV15, the J gene TRBJ2-7, with D tentatively TRBD1 (6 bases). The CDR3 totals 15 residues. V was shortened by 5 bases and J by 4 bases, with 18 bases between the two germline ends. Germline loops: CDR1 LNHNV, CDR2 YYDKDF (reference sequence). CDR3 sequence: CATSGTQGFGYEQYF. CDR3 bases: TGTGCCACCAGCGGAACACAGGGTTTCGGTTACGAGCAGTACTTC.

This clonotype was seen ten or more times. The chain combines TRBV11-2 with TRBJ2-2; D might be TRBD1 (6 bases). The CDR3 sequence is 17 residues long. Germline CDR1 SGHAT, CDR2 FQNNGV. V was clipped by 4 bases and J by 0 bases, with 15 bases between them. The CDR3 DNA sequence: TGTGCCAGCAGCTCGGGGCGGGCAGGGGCGAACACCGGGGAGCTGTTTTTT. This codes for CASSSGRAGANTGELFF.

This clonotype was picked up many times. V gene TRBV27 combines with J gene TRBJ2-7; 10 bases line up with TRBD2. The germline CDR1 and CDR2 sequences are MNHEY and SMNVEV (reference sequence). V lost 5 bases and J lost 5; bases outside the gene matches: 9. This CDR3 has 15 amino acids. CDR3 coding DNA: TGTGCCAGCAGTATTCTAGCGGGAGTTAGTGACGAGCAGTACTTC. Translation: CASSILAGVSDEQYF.

This clonotype was found many times. This chain links TRBV20-1 with TRBJ1-2; no definite D call. The V end lost 5 bases, the J end lost 6 bases, and 7 bases lay between the germline ends. The CDR3 spans 10 residues. The germline CDR1 and CDR2 sequences are DFQATT and SNEGSKA (reference sequence). In DNA form, the CDR3 reads TGCAGTGCTCGAATACATGGCTACACCTTC. This sequence encodes CSARIHGYTF.

The rearrangement joins TRBV2 to TRBJ2-5; 9 bases fit TRBD2. The germline V gene has CDR1 SNHLY and CDR2 FYNNEI. There are 13 residues in the CDR3. V was clipped by 9 bases and J by 5 bases; unmatched bases: 7. The CDR3 DNA is TGTGCCAGGAGACTTACTAGCGGGGAGACCCAGTACTTC. It is translated as CARRLTSGETQYF.

This chain uses TRBV6-6 with TRBJ2-2, with D perhaps TRBD2 (6 bases). The V end lost 2 bases, the J end lost 7 bases, and 8 bases lay between the germline ends. There are 13 residues in the CDR3. Germline CDR1 reads MNHNY; CDR2 reads SVGAGI (reference sequence). This CDR3 reads CASSYETSGELFF. The CDR3 nucleotides read TGTGCCAGCAGTTACGAGACTAGCGGGGAGCTGTTTTTT.

This chain uses TRBV5-1 with TRBJ1-4; no clear D. Trimming removed 0 bases at V and 7 bases at J, with 16 bases between. CDR3 size: 16 residues. The germline gives CDR1 SGHRS, CDR2 YFSETQ. Written as DNA, the CDR3 is TGCGCCAGCAGCTTGGTAGAGTTCGGGTCGGGTGAAAAACTGTTTTTT. Residues: CASSLVEFGSGEKLFF.

This clonotype was recorded at least ten times. This rearrangement joins TRBV29-1 to TRBJ2-7, with 10 nucleotides matching TRBD2. The CDR3 covers 13 residues. CDR1 and CDR2 (germline): SQVTM, ANQGSEA. V was clipped by 4 bases and J by 0 bases; unmatched bases: 0. CDR3 amino acids: CSVASGSSYEQYF. The DNA for the CDR3 is TGCAGCGTTGCTAGCGGGAGCTCCTACGAGCAGTACTTC.

This clonotype appeared a few times. This sequence joins TRBV15 and TRBJ2-2; 8 nucleotides agree with TRBD1. The CDR3 has 15 residues. Germline CDR1 reads LNHNV; CDR2 reads YYDKDF (reference sequence). After removal of 3 bases from V and 5 bases from J, the junction contained 5 bases not matched to a gene. In nucleotides, the CDR3 is TGTGCCACCAGCAGGGACAGGGCCATTACCGGGGAGCTGTTTTTT. It translates to CATSRDRAITGELFF.

This clonotype was seen only a few times. The chain employs TRBV5-1 and TRBJ2-5, with D uncertain. From germline, CDR1 is SGHRS and CDR2 YFSETQ. The CDR3 extends over 14 amino acids. Trimming took off 1 base at V and 0 bases at J, with 7 bases between the two ends. CDR3: CASSLTADQETQYF. The CDR3 coding sequence is TGCGCCAGCAGCTTGACGGCAGACCAAGAGACCCAGTACTTC.

This clonotype was seen more than once but under ten times. The V and J genes are TRBV5-1 and TRBJ2-1, with 9 bases identical to TRBD2. V trimming: 7 bases; J trimming: 3 bases; junction bases outside the gene matches: 17. Per germline, CDR1 SGHRS and CDR2 YFSETQ. The CDR3 totals 18 residues. The CDR3 protein is CASGSGLARINFYNEQFF. In DNA form, the CDR3 reads TGCGCCAGCGGCTCCGGACTAGCGAGAATTAATTTCTACAATGAGCAGTTCTTC.

This clonotype was recorded at least ten times. The chain combines TRBV29-1 with TRBJ2-7; maybe TRBD2 (6 bases). This CDR3 is built from 12 residues. The ends were cut back, 6 bases at V and 2 bases at J, with 11 bases in the middle. Germline CDR1 is SQVTM and CDR2 is ANQGSEA. In DNA form, the CDR3 reads TGCAGCGTGATTAGCGGACCCTACGAGCAGTACTTC. Translated, it gives CSVISGPYEQYF.

This sequence joins TRBV7-6 and TRBJ2-1, with a weak D call TRBD2 (5 bases). Germline assignment: CDR1 SGHVS and CDR2 FNYEAQ. CDR3 length: 14 residues. The V gene lost 5 bases and the J gene lost 10 bases, with 18 bases spanning the gap. CDR3 loop: CASSPAPGVEEQFF. The CDR3 DNA reads as TGTGCCAGCAGCCCAGCTCCCGGGGTGGAGGAGCAGTTCTTC.

The table lists this clonotype with a few counts. The chain recombines TRBV15 with TRBJ1-4; D possibly corresponds to TRBD1 (5 bases). V lost 0 bases to trimming and J lost 7 bases, with 15 bases between them. In germline, CDR1 is LNHNV, CDR2 YYDKDF (reference sequence). CDR3 length equals 16 residues. This CDR3 reads CATSRDRGPMGEKLFF. CDR3 sequence (DNA): TGTGCCACCAGCAGAGATCGGGGCCCGATGGGTGAAAAACTGTTTTTT.